These 5 T cell receptor beta chains came from one sample sequenced in a study of T cell changes during pregnancy in multiple sclerosis. TCRdb's copy holds only in-frame clones and misses some; the assay was immunoSEQ multiplex PCR. The table lists around 31,000 clones, 90% of them singletons. The sequencing here drew on CD4+ T cells from peripheral blood mononuclear cells, taken in the third trimester of pregnancy. The receptors stem from a female donor in good health, enrolled as a control in a pregnancy study.

This clone came up a few times. This chain connects TRBV6-1 to TRBJ1-2, with D possibly TRBD1 on 5 matching bases. The CDR3 covers 14 residues. Looked up from germline, CDR1 is MNHNS and CDR2 is SASEGT. The V end was cut by 5 bases, the J end by 8 bases, with 18 bases between. CDR3: CASSPAGGGFGYTF. CDR3 coding DNA: TGTGCCAGCAGTCCCGCCGGGGGGGGATTCGGCTACACCTTC.

CDR3: CASSSSSGRAAETQYF. CDR3 coding DNA: TGTGCCAGCAGCAGCTCTAGCGGGAGGGCCGCGGAGACCCAGTACTTC. The genes are TRBV11-3 and TRBJ2-5, with TRBD2 matching over 12 bases. The V and J ends lost 5 bases and 5 bases, in that order; junction bases with no gene match: 9. Germline-derived CDR1 and CDR2 are SGHNT and YENEEA. This CDR3 region has 16 residues.

The chain joins TRBV5-6 to TRBJ2-7; D possibly corresponds to TRBD2 (6 bases). This CDR3 comprises 15 residues. Germline V gene lookup returns CDR1 SGHDT and CDR2 YYEEEE. Trimming removed 4 bases at V and 6 bases at J, with 20 bases between. CDR3 bases: TGTGCCAGCAGCCCCCCCTGGGCCGGGCGGGGCGAGCAGTACTTC. Protein product: CASSPPWAGRGEQYF.

The chain couples TRBV14 to TRBJ2-1; 7 bases are shared with TRBD2. V lost 5 bases, J lost 3 bases, and 4 bases stayed unmatched. Germline V gene lookup returns CDR1 SGHDN and CDR2 FVKESK. The CDR3 consists of 14 residues. This CDR3 is CASSDRTSYNEQFF. CDR3 bases: TGTGCCAGCAGCGACCGGACTAGCTACAATGAGCAGTTCTTC. Full variable domain (remainder filled in from reference TRBV14 and TRBJ2-1): EAGVTQFPSHSVIEKGQTVTLRCDPISGHDNLYWYRRVMGKEIKFLLHFVKESKQDESGMPNNRFLAERTGGTYSTLKVQPAELEDSGVYFCASSDRTSYNEQFFGPGTRLTVL.

This sequence joins TRBV15 and TRBJ1-5; a weak D match, TRBD1 (5 bases). V gave up 8 bases and J gave up 3 bases, with 14 bases separating them. In germline, CDR1 is LNHNV, CDR2 YYDKDF (reference sequence). This CDR3 spans 14 amino acids. The CDR3 nucleotides are TGTGCCACCCGTAAAGGAGGGGCCAATCAGCCCCAGCATTTT. As protein: CATRKGGANQPQHF.